This note documents a single T cell receptor beta chain sequence. This entry belongs to a study of cytomegalovirus exposure and HLA in healthy donors. Primers for the PCR totalled 60 Vbeta and 13 Jbeta. Sequenced by immunoSEQ multiplex PCR; TCRdb stores in-frame clones only, minus some. The sample holds under 80,000 clones; 65% to 75% are singletons and the top ten take under 7%. The CDR3 is 16 residues long. Germline values: CDR1 LNHDA, CDR2 SQIVND (reference sequence). The V and J ends lost 5 bases and 2 bases, in that order; junction bases with no gene match: 7. The gene calls are TRBV19 and TRBJ2-4; TRBD2 matches 9 bases. Sequenced input: PBMCs. The clonotype was recovered from a woman younger than 45 in good health and CMV-seronegative. CDR3 sequence reads: CASSGTSQTTKNIQYF. The CDR3 DNA reads as TGTGCCAGTAGTGGGACTAGCCAAACTACCAAAAACATTCAGTACTTC. The full variable domain, its missing parts supplied by reference TRBV19 and TRBJ2-4, is DGGITQSPKYLFRKEGQNVTLSCEQNLNHDAMYWYRQDPGQGLRLIYYSQIVNDFQKGDIAEGYSVSREKKESFPLTVTSAQKNPTAFYLCASSGTSQTTKNIQYFGAGTRLSVL.